This record looks at one T cell receptor (beta chain) sequence and its context. Its antigen is undetermined. Making the TCR beta libraries involved quantitative 5'-RACE with molecular barcodes. Each CDR3 protein gets one entry after TCRdb re-called the 5' RACE reads with MiXCR. Of around 250,000 distinct CDR3 sequences listed, approximately 20% were seen once; the top ten hold more than 25%. CDR3 size: 14 residues. V gave up 2 bases and J gave up 2 bases; unmatched junction bases: 2. The V gene's germline CDR1 is LGHNT and CDR2 FRNRAP. This sample stems from a study of CD8 T cells in ankylosing spondylitis. Findings of the study overall: Ankylosing spondylitis blood appeared to be characterized by a TCR beta motif of 8 or 9 highly homologous variants. Relatively rare in peripheral blood, disease-linked clones were also CD8+. According to the report, clones linked to the disease were significantly enriched in matched synovial fluid samples taken from ankylosing spondylitis patients.

The V gene is TRBV12-5, the J gene TRBJ2-7; 8 positions match TRBD2. The receptor's source is a male donor with ankylosing spondylitis or in good health (not recorded which). Material: blood, either unsorted or a sorted T cell fraction (not recorded which). The CDR3 reads CASGLSGRAYEQYF. CDR3 coding DNA: TGTGCTAGTGGTTTGTCCGGGAGGGCCTACGAGCAGTACTTC.